This entry lists 13 T cell receptor beta chains sequenced from one sample in a study of shared clonotypes between healthy human individuals. This table comes from immunoSEQ multiplex PCR, and its TCRdb copy is limited to in-frame clones, with some not included. Of about 770,000 clones detected, approximately 72% appear once; the ten largest clones hold under 2%. The specimen was memory CD4+ T cells sorted from blood. Subset of the sample: CD45RA-negative fraction. Source of these receptors: a woman aged 25 to 39 in good health.

This clone showed up many times. The chain has TRBV27 and TRBJ1-5, with unresolved D. Germline V gene sequence: CDR1 MNHEY, CDR2 SMNVEV (reference sequence). Trimming took off 4 bases at V and 4 bases at J, with 8 bases between the two ends. The CDR3 is made up of 13 amino acids. In nucleotides, the CDR3 is TGTGCCAGCAGTTGGGATCTTAATCAGCCCCAGCATTTT. It is translated as CASSWDLNQPQHF.

V usage is TRBV1 and J usage is TRBJ1-6; TRBD1 is taken as the D call from the table, unchecked against the DNA. TRBV1 is a documented pseudogene. This CDR3 contains 14 residues. CDR3 sequence reads: CTSSHGQGDSPLHF. CDR3 sequence (DNA): TGCACCAGCAGCCATGGACAGGGGGATTCACCCCTCCACTTT.

The V call is TRBV4-2, the J call TRBJ2-1; TRBD2 aligns across 7 bases. CDR1 is LGHNA, CDR2 YNFKEQ, per germline. The trim removed 1 base at V and 0 bases at J, leaving 0 bases unmatched. CDR3 length: 15 amino acids. CDR3 DNA: TGTGCCAGCAGCCAAGGCGGGAGCTCCTACAATGAGCAGTTCTTC. It encodes CASSQGGSSYNEQFF.

To note about this clone: A far larger clone is just one base off, so this is likely a read error. The chain uses TRBV7-9 and TRBJ1-1; 7 bases match TRBD1. The V and J ends lost 7 bases and 0 bases, in that order; junction bases with no gene match: 11. The CDR3 has 16 residues. Germline loops: CDR1 SEHNR, CDR2 FQNEAQ (reference sequence). The DNA of the CDR3 is TGTGCCAGCAACCCCCTCTGGACAGGAGTGAACACTGAAGCTTTCTTT. Translated: CASNPLWTGVNTEAFF.

The chain uses TRBV18 and TRBJ2-5; 11 bases agree with TRBD2. CDR1 KGHSH and CDR2 LQKENI come from the germline V gene. This CDR3 has 16 amino acids. The V and J ends lost 4 bases and 4 bases, in that order; junction bases with no gene match: 8. CDR3 protein: CASSRSSGRARETQYF. In DNA, the CDR3 is TGTGCCAGCTCACGAAGTAGCGGGAGGGCCAGAGAGACCCAGTACTTC.

The chain combines TRBV19 with TRBJ1-2; weak D call: TRBD1 (6 bases). Germline-derived CDR1 and CDR2 are LNHDA and SQIVND (reference sequence). The length of the CDR3 is 18 residues. The CDR3: CAVPSPRGPGGANYGYTF. In nucleotides, the CDR3 is TGTGCAGTTCCATCACCCCGGGGTCCGGGGGGCGCGAACTATGGCTACACCTTC.

This chain joins TRBV21-1 and TRBJ2-1. TRBV21-1 counts as a pseudogene. The CDR3 has 13 residues. CDR3 nucleotide sequence: TGTGCCAGCAAAACGGACTCCTACAATGAGCAGTTCTTC. It encodes CASKTDSYNEQFF.

The rearrangement joins TRBV7-6 to TRBJ2-1, with D perhaps matching TRBD2 (6 bases). CDR1 SGHVS and CDR2 FNYEAQ come from the germline V gene. V gave up 3 bases and J gave up 5 bases, with 20 bases separating them. The CDR3 loop spans 17 amino acids. CDR3 residues: CASSFDLRLVGNNEQFF. The CDR3 DNA reads as TGTGCCAGCAGCTTCGACTTGAGACTAGTGGGAAACAATGAGCAGTTCTTC.

In the case of this clone: Other DNA variants within this sample encode the same CDR3. V usage is TRBV10-3 and J usage is TRBJ2-5; D not certain. This CDR3 spans 14 amino acids. Germline V gene lookup returns CDR1 ENHRY and CDR2 SYGVKD. The V end lost 0 bases, the J end lost 2 bases, and 7 bases lay between the germline ends. CDR3 nucleotide sequence: TGTGCCATCAGTGAGTCGGATAGACAAGAGACCCAGTACTTC. Translating gives CAISESDRQETQYF.

Details on this clone: Other DNA sequences of this sample code for an identical CDR3. The chain couples TRBV6-6 to TRBJ2-2; D is ambiguous. The germline V gene encodes CDR1 MNHNY and CDR2 SVGAGI (reference sequence). The CDR3 has 12 amino acids. V lost 3 bases, J lost 5 bases, and 4 bases lay in between. CDR3 nucleotide sequence: TGTGCCAGCAGTTATGGGACCGGGGAGCTGTTTTTT. It encodes CASSYGTGELFF.

The chain employs TRBV6-6 and TRBJ1-4; maybe TRBD1 (5 bases). Germline CDR1 MNHNY, CDR2 SVGAGI (reference sequence). Trimming cost V 10 bases and J 5 bases, with 14 bases left between them. This CDR3 has 13 amino acids. Here the CDR3 DNA reads TGTGCCACCGGGTGGCGGGGGAATGAAAAACTGTTTTTT. It codes for CATGWRGNEKLFF.

This clone was seen a few times. The CDR3 coding sequence is TGTGCCAGCAGCTCACGGAGCGGGAGCGGCGCCAAAGAGCAGTTCTTC. This gives the protein CASSSRSGSGAKEQFF. V and J are TRBV7-9 and TRBJ2-1, with 8 bases lining up with TRBD2. Germline assignment: CDR1 SEHNR and CDR2 FQNEAQ (reference sequence). Germline trimming cut 4 bases from V and 10 bases from J; bases unmatched to any gene: 15. CDR3 length: 16 amino acids.

In the case of this clone: Other DNA sequences of this sample code for an identical CDR3. The rearrangement links TRBV5-4 to TRBJ2-2; 7 bases match TRBD2. Germline V lookup: CDR1 SGHNT, CDR2 YYREEE (reference sequence). This CDR3 is 15 amino acids long. V lost 2 bases to trimming and J lost 2 bases; unmatched junction nucleotides: 3. The CDR3 DNA reads TGTGCCAGCAGCTTTTCTAGCGGCAACACCGGGGAGCTGTTTTTT. This translates into CASSFSSGNTGELFF. The full variable domain, its missing parts supplied by reference TRBV5-4 and TRBJ2-2, is ETGVTQSPTHLIKTRGQQVTLRCSSQSGHNTVSWYQQALGQGPQFIFQYYREEENGRGNFPPRFSGLQFPNYSSELNVNALELDDSALYLCASSFSSGNTGELFFGEGSRLTVL.